The present TCR beta chain was sequenced within a study of cytomegalovirus exposure and HLA in healthy donors. Study-level findings and limits: Presence/absence analyses rested on an assumption that sequencing depth was roughly uniform across donors. A later analysis by the authors found several of the most significant clusters apparently linked to common viral pathogens.

Primers included in the PCR were 60 Vbeta and 13 Jbeta primers. The protocol was immunoSEQ multiplex PCR, while the TCRdb copy is restricted to in-frame clones and leaves out a portion. Of approximately 170,000 clones in the sample, roughly 79% are singletons; the top ten hold around 1.5%. To note about this clone: The antigen remains unidentified.

CDR3 length equals 14 residues. With 5 bases removed from V and 2 bases from J, the gap between germline ends came to 12 bases. Germline V gene sequence: CDR1 SGHTA, CDR2 FQGNSA. Material: PBMCs. The V and J genes are TRBV7-2 and TRBJ1-1; D gene ambiguous. The TCR sequence derives from a man in his forties in good health and CMV-seronegative. The CDR3 sequence: CASSARQTNTEAFF. DNA of the CDR3: TGTGCCAGCAGCGCGAGGCAGACCAACACTGAAGCTTTCTTT.